This passage covers 20 T cell receptor beta chains from one sample sequenced in a study of monozygotic twins with inflammatory bowel disease. TCRdb re-called the 5' RACE reads and gives one entry per CDR3 protein, without DNA. Listed are some 440,000 distinct CDR3 sequences; more than 2% falls within the top ten. The sample was blood. All receptors come from a human donor with ulcerative colitis or Crohn's disease, or a healthy co-twin of an affected twin (not recorded which).

The chain employs TRBV14 and TRBJ2-5; TCRdb's D call of TRBD1 is untestable without DNA. Germline V gives CDR1 SGHDN, CDR2 FVKESK. CDR3 length: 16 amino acids. The CDR3 spells CASSPLGGPNRETQYF.

The chain is built from TRBV7-2 and TRBJ2-7; the TCRdb call, TRBD2, lacks DNA for checking. This CDR3 spans 13 amino acids. Per the germline V gene, CDR1 is SGHTA and CDR2 is FQGNSA. This CDR3 reads CASRLGGAYEQYF.

J is TRBJ1-1 and V is TRBV7-2. Germline assignment: CDR1 SGHTA and CDR2 FQGNSA. This CDR3 is 13 amino acids long. This chain's CDR3 is CASSLKANTEAFF.

The chain is built from TRBV7-3 and TRBJ2-2; TCRdb's assignment of TRBD2 cannot be checked, as there is no DNA. Germline V gene data show CDR1 as SGHTA and CDR2 as FQGTGA. The CDR3 has 16 residues. CDR3 sequence: CASSSNTRAGGPELFF.

The chain has TRBV11-2 and TRBJ1-4; the D call from TCRdb, TRBD1, cannot be confirmed without DNA. The CDR3 contains 13 residues. The germline CDR1 and CDR2 sequences are SGHAT and FQNNGV. This CDR3 reads CASSSRDREKLFF.

The chain has TRBV5-1 and TRBJ2-2. Per germline, CDR1 SGHRS and CDR2 YFSETQ. This CDR3 is built from 15 residues. Here the CDR3 reads CASSLEGGEPGELFF.

The CDR3 is CASSPWSTVNTGELFF. The gene calls are TRBV14 and TRBJ2-2. The germline V gene encodes CDR1 SGHDN and CDR2 FVKESK. This CDR3 has 16 residues. Full variable domain (outside the CDR3, taken from reference TRBV14 and TRBJ2-2): EAGVTQFPSHSVIEKGQTVTLRCDPISGHDNLYWYRRVMGKEIKFLLHFVKESKQDESGMPNNRFLAERTGGTYSTLKVQPAELEDSGVYFCASSPWSTVNTGELFFGEGSRLTVL.

This chain uses TRBV7-8 with TRBJ2-2; TCRdb reports TRBD2, a call that lacks DNA to check it against. Germline V gives CDR1 SGHVS, CDR2 FQNEAQ. The CDR3 is made up of 16 amino acids. CDR3 residues: CASSLVPRTLRRELFF. Based on the CDR3 plus reference TRBV7-8 and TRBJ2-2, the full variable domain is GAGVSQSPRYKVAKRGQDVALRCDPISGHVSLFWYQQALGQGPEFLTYFQNEAQLDKSGLPSDRFFAERPEGSVSTLKIQRTQQEDSAVYLCASSLVPRTLRRELFFGEGSRLTVL.

The J gene is TRBJ2-3, the V gene TRBV3-1; TCRdb calls TRBD1, which cannot be checked without DNA. The germline V gene has CDR1 LGHDT and CDR2 YNNKEL (reference sequence). This CDR3 is 13 amino acids long. This CDR3 is CASSQKSTGEQYF.

This chain uses TRBV6-5 with TRBJ1-3; TCRdb outputs TRBD1, but without DNA this stays unchecked. This CDR3 is built from 12 residues. Germline CDR1 is MNHEY and CDR2 is SVGAGI. CDR3 amino acids: CASGPLANTIYF.

The chain links TRBV5-1 to TRBJ1-5; TCRdb names TRBD1, which stays unverified in the absence of DNA. Germline CDR1 is SGHRS and CDR2 is YFSETQ. The CDR3 spans 15 residues. The CDR3: CASRLTGGSNQPQHF.

V gene TRBV11-2 combines with J gene TRBJ2-3; there is no DNA to check the TCRdb D call of TRBD2. CDR3 length equals 15 residues. The germline V gene encodes CDR1 SGHAT and CDR2 FQNNGV. CDR3 region: CASSLEVYPADTQYF.

This rearrangement joins TRBV6-2 or TRBV6-3 to TRBJ2-1; TCRdb indicates TRBD1, and absent DNA this call remains unverified. Germline V gene data show CDR1 as MNHEY and CDR2 as SVGEGT. The CDR3 covers 16 residues. The CDR3 protein is CASSYSRSHPYNEQFF.

The V and J genes are TRBV4-3 and TRBJ2-3; TCRdb indicates TRBD2, and absent DNA this call remains unverified. The CDR3 runs to 17 residues. CDR1 LGHNA and CDR2 YSLEER come from the germline V gene. The CDR3 here is CASSQDKRDSYTDTQYF.

J is TRBJ1-1 and V is TRBV19; without DNA, the TCRdb call of TRBD1 cannot be checked. The germline gives CDR1 LNHDA, CDR2 SQIVND (reference sequence). The CDR3 length is 13 residues. CDR3 loop: CASSVTWGTEAFF.

The chain uses TRBV12-3 or TRBV12-4 and TRBJ1-2; checking the TCRdb D call of TRBD1 is not possible without DNA. CDR3 length: 14 amino acids. CDR3 region: CASSSRDRGSGYTF.

The chain combines TRBV3-1 with TRBJ2-1. CDR3 length equals 13 residues. The germline gives CDR1 LGHDT, CDR2 YNNKEL (reference sequence). The CDR3 region is CASSQARGFEQFF.

This chain connects TRBV6-5 to TRBJ1-1. The CDR3 spans 15 residues. Germline loops: CDR1 MNHEY, CDR2 SVGAGI. The CDR3: CASSYSRAGNTEAFF.

This rearrangement joins TRBV20-1 to TRBJ1-5; TCRdb names TRBD1, which stays unverified in the absence of DNA. Germline loops: CDR1 DFQATT, CDR2 SNEGSKA (reference sequence). The CDR3 is made up of 17 amino acids. CDR3: CSARDPGWDMSFQPQHF.

The chain has TRBV28 and TRBJ1-5; TCRdb's D gene call, TRBD1, goes unchecked for lack of DNA. The CDR3 covers 16 residues. Germline CDR1 is MDHEN and CDR2 is SYDVKM. CDR3 residues: CASSLLTGGSNQPQHF.